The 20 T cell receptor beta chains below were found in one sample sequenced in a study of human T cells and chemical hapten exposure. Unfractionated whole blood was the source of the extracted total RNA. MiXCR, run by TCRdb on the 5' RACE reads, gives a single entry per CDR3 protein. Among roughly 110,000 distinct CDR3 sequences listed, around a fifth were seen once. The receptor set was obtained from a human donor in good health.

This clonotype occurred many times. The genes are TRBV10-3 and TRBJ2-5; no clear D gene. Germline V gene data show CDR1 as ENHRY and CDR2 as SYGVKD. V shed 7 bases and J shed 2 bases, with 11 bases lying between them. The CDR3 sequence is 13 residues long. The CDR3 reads CAITPSEQETQYF. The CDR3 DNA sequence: TGTGCCATCACCCCGAGCGAACAAGAGACCCAGTACTTC.

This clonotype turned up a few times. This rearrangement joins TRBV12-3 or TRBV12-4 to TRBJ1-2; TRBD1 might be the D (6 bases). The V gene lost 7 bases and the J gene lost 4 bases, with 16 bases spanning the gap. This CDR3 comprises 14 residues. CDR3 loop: CASTSTTGFYGYTF. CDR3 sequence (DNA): TGTGCCAGCACCTCAACGACAGGCTTCTATGGCTACACCTTC.

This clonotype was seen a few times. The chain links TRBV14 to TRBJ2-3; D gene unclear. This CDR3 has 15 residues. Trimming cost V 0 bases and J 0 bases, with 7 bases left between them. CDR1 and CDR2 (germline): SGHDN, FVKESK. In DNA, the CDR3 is TGTGCCAGCAGCCAAGACATTACTAGCACAGATACGCAGTATTTT. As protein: CASSQDITSTDTQYF.

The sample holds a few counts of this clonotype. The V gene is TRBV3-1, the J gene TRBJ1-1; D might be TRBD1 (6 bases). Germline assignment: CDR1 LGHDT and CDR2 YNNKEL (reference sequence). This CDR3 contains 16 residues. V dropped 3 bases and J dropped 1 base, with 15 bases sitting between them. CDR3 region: CASSQLGGAKNTEAFF. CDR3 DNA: TGTGCCAGCAGCCAGCTCGGGGGGGCGAAGAACACTGAAGCTTTCTTT.

CDR3 sequence (DNA): TGCGCCAGCAGTCAACTACAGGGGGCCGCGAACACCGGGGAGCTGTTTTTT. Its translation: CASSQLQGAANTGELFF. V gene TRBV23-1 combines with J gene TRBJ2-2; 9 bases align to TRBD1. TRBV23-1 is an ORF; its function is uncertain. The J segment lost 0 bases and the V segment lost 2 bases, leaving 4 bases of the junction unmatched. This CDR3 spans 17 amino acids.

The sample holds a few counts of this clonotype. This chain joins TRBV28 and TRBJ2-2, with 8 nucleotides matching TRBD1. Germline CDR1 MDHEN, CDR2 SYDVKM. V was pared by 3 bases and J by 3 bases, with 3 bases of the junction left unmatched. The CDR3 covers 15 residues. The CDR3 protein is CASSFRDRYTGELFF. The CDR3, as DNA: TGTGCCAGCAGTTTCAGGGACAGGTACACCGGGGAGCTGTTTTTT.

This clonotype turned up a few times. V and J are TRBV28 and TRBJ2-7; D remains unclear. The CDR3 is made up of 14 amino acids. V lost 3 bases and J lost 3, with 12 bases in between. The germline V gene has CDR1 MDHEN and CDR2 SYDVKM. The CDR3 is CASSLSTSIYEQYF. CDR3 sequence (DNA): TGTGCCAGCAGTTTGTCGACTTCCATCTACGAGCAGTACTTC.

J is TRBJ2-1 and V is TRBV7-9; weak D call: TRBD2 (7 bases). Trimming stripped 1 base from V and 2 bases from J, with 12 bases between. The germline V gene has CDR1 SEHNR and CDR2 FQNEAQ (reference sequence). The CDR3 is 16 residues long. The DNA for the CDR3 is TGTGCCAGCAGCTTAGTAGGGGGGGGGACCTACAATGAGCAGTTCTTC. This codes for CASSLVGGGTYNEQFF.

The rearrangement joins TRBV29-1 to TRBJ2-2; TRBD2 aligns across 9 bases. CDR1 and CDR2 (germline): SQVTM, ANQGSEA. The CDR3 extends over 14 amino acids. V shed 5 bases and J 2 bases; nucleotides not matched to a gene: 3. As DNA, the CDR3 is TGCAGCGTTTTGACTAGCGGAAACACCGGGGAGCTGTTTTTT. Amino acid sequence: CSVLTSGNTGELFF.

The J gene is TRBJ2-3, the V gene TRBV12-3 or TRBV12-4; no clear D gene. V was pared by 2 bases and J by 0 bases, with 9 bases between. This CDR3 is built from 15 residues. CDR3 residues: CASSLISSSTDTQYF. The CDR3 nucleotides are TGTGCCAGCAGTTTAATCAGCAGTAGCACAGATACGCAGTATTTT.

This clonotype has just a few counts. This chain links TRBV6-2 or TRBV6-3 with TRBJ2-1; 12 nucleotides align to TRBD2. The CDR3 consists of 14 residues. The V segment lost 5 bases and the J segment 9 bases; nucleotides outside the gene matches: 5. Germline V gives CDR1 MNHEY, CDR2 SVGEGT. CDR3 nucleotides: TGTGCCAGCAGTGCTAGCGGGAGGGCCGGTGAGCAGTTCTTC. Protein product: CASSASGRAGEQFF.

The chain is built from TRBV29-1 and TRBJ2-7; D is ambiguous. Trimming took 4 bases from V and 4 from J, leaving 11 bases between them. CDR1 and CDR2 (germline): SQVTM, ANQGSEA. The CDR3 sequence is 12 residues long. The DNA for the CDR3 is TGCAGCGTTGGGCTAGTGGGGTACGAGCAGTACTTC. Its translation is CSVGLVGYEQYF.

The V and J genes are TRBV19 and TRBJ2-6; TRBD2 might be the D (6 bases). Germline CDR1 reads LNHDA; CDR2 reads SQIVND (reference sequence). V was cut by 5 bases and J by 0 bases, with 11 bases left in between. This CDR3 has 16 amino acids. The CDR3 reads CASSERASSGANVLTF. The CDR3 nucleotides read TGTGCCAGTAGTGAGCGGGCGAGCTCTGGGGCCAACGTCCTGACTTTC.

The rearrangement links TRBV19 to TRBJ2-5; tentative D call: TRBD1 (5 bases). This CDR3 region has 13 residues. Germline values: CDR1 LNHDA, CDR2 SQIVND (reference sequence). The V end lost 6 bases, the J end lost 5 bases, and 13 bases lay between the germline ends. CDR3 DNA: TGTGCCAGTAGAGGAAACAGGCGGGAGACCCAGTACTTC. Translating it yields CASRGNRRETQYF.

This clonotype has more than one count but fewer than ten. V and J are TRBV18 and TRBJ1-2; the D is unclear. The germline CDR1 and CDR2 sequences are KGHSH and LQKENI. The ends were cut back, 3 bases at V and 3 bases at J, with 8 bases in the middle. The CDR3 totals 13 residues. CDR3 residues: CASSPGIDYGYTF. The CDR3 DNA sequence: TGTGCCAGCTCACCCGGGATCGACTATGGCTACACCTTC.

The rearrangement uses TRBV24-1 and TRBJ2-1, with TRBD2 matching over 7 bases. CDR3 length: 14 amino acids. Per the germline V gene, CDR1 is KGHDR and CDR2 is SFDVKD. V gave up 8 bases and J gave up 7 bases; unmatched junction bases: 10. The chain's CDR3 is CATTAGGRENEQFF. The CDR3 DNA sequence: TGTGCCACCACCGCCGGGGGGAGGGAGAATGAGCAGTTCTTC.

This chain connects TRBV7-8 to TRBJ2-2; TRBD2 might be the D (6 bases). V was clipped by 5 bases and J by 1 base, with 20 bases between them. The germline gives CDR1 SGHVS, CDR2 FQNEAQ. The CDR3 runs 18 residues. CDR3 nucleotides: TGTGCCAGCAGCCCCGGGGGTTTGGAAGCGGTGAACACCGGGGAGCTGTTTTTT. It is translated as CASSPGGLEAVNTGELFF.

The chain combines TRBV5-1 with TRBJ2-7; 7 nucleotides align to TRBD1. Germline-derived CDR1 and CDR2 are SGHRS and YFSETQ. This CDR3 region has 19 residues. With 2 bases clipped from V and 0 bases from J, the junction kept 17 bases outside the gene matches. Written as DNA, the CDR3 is TGCGCCAGCAGCTTTAGGGGACAGAATTTTCTGGGGATCTCCTACGAGCAGTACTTC. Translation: CASSFRGQNFLGISYEQYF.

The CDR3 DNA sequence: TGTGCCAGCAGCCAAGGGCGCGAGGCCTACACTGAAGCTTTCTTT. As protein: CASSQGREAYTEAFF. J is TRBJ1-1 and V is TRBV14, with no clear D. V was clipped by 1 base and J by 3 bases, with 12 bases between them. The CDR3 has 15 residues. Germline V gene sequence: CDR1 SGHDN, CDR2 FVKESK.

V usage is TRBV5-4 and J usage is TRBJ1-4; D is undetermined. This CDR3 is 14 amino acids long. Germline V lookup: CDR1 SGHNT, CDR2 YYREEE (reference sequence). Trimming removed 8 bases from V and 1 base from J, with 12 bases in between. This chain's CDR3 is CASSIVGTNEKLFF. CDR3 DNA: TGTGCCAGTTCCATAGTAGGAACTAATGAAAAACTGTTTTTT.